The entry below describes one T cell receptor beta chain. The sample comes from a study of blood T cell repertoires in COVID-19. Trimming took 4 bases from V and 9 from J; bases not matched to a gene: 11. Germline V gives CDR1 MGHRA, CDR2 YSYEKL. The CDR3 runs to 16 residues. Generated by immunoSEQ multiplex PCR, the TCRdb table keeps only in-frame clones and is missing some. The repertoire consists of 150,000 or so clones, with over 80% occurring once and the leading ten covering around 5%. Exposed participants came across a COVID-19 case within 2 weeks before study entry. The sequenced sample was PBMCs or T cells enriched from blood (not recorded which). The sequence derives from a man between 65 and 85 years old who had been exposed to COVID-19. The genes are TRBV4-1 and TRBJ1-6, with 8 bases aligning to TRBD1. The CDR3 protein is CASSPRVGTGPSPLHF. CDR3 nucleotides: TGCGCCAGCAGCCCCCGGGTTGGGACAGGTCCTTCACCCCTCCACTTT.